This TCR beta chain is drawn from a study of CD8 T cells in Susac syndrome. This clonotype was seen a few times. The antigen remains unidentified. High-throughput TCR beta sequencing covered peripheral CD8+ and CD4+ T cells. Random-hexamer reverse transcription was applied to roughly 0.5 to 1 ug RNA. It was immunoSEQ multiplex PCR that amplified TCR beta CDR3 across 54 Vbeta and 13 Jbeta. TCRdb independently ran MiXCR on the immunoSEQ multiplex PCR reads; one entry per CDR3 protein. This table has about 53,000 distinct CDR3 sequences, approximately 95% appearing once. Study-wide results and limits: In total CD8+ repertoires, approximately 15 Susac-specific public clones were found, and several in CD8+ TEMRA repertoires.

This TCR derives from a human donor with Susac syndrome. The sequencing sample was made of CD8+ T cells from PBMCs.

This CDR3 reads CASSLSDRGTYEQYF. CDR3 in DNA: TGCGCCAGCAGCCTATCAGACAGGGGAACCTACGAGCAGTACTTC. The chain is built from TRBV4-3 and TRBJ2-7, with 8 bases matching TRBD1. The CDR3 consists of 15 residues. The germline gives CDR1 LGHNA, CDR2 YSLEER. Unmatched junction bases numbered 7, after V lost 4 bases and J lost 2 bases.